A single T cell receptor beta chain is shown here with its context. Some clones are missing from TCRdb's copy, which holds only in-frame ones; the method was immunoSEQ multiplex PCR. Found here are fewer than 150,000 clones, about 86% of them singletons; the top ten hold approximately 0.81%. Trimming took off 6 bases at V and 7 bases at J, with 16 bases between the two ends. This CDR3 is 15 amino acids long. In germline, CDR1 is SEHNR, CDR2 FQNEAQ (reference sequence). This specimen comes from a study of blood T cell repertoires in COVID-19. The source of this sequence is a woman aged 50 to 60 with active or convalescent COVID-19. Material for sequencing was peripheral blood. The chain is built from TRBV7-9 and TRBJ1-6, with a possible D match to TRBD1 (6 bases). CDR3: CASRRTRDINSPLHF. CDR3 in DNA: TGTGCCAGCAGACGGACCCGGGACATCAATTCACCCCTCCACTTT.